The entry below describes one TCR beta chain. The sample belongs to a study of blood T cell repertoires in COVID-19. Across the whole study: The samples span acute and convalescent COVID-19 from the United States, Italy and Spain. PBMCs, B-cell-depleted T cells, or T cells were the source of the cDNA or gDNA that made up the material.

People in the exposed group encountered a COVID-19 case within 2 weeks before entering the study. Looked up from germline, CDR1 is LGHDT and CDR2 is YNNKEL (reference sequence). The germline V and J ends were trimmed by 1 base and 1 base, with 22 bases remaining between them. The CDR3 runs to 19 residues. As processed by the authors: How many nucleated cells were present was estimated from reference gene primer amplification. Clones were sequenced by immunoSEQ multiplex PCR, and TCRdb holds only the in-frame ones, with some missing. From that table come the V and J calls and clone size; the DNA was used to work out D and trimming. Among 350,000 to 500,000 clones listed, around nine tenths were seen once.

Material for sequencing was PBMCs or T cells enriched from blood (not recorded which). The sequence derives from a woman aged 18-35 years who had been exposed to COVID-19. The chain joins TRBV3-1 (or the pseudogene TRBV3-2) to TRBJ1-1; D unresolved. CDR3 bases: TGTGCCAGCAGCCAAGCCAGGAATTTAGGCTGGGCACGGAACACTGAAGCTTTCTTT. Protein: CASSQARNLGWARNTEAFF.